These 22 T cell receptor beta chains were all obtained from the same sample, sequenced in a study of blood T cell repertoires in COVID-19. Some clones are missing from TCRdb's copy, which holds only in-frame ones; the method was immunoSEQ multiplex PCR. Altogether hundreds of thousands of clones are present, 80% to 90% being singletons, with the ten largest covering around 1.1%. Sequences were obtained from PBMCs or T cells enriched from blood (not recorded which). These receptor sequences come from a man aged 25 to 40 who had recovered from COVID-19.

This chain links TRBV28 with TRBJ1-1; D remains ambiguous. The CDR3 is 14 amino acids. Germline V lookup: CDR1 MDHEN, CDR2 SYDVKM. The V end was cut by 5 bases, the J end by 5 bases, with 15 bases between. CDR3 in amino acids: CASSPTKQMTEAFF. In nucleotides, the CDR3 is TGTGCCAGCAGTCCGACTAAACAGATGACTGAAGCTTTCTTT. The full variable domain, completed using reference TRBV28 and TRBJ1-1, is DVKVTQSSRYLVKRTGEKVFLECVQDMDHENMFWYRQDPGLGLRLIYFSYDVKMKEKGDIPEGYSVSREKKERFSLILESASTNQTSMYLCASSPTKQMTEAFFGQGTRLTVV.

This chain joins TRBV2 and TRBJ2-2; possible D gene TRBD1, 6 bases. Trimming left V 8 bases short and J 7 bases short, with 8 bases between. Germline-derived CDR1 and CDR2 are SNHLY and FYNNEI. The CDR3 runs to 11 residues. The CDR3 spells CASHRDGELFF. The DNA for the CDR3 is TGTGCCAGCCACAGGGACGGGGAGCTGTTTTTT.

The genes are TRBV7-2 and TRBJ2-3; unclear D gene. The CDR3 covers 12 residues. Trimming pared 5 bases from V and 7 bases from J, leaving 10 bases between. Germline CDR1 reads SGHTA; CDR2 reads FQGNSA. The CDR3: CASSLTVNTQYF. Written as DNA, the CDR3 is TGTGCCAGCAGCCTAACTGTCAATACGCAGTATTTT.

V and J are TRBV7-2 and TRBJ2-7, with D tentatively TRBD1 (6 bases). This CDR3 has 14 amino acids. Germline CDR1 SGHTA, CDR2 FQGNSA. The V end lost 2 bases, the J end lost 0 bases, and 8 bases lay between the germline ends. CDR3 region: CASSLMDSSYEQYF. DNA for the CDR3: TGTGCCAGCAGCTTAATGGACAGCTCCTACGAGCAGTACTTC.

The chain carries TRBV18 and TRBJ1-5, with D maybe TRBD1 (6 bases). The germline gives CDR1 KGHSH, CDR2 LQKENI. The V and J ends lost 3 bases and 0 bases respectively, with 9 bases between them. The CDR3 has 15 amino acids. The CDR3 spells CASSPTGYSNQPQHF. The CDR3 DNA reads TGTGCCAGCTCACCTACAGGGTATAGCAATCAGCCCCAGCATTTT.

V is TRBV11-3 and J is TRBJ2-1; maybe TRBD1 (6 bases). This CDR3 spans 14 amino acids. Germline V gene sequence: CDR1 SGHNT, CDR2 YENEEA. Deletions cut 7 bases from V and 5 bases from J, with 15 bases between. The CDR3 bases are TGTGCCAGCAAAGGGGGACCCATTAACAATGAGCAGTTCTTC. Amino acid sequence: CASKGGPINNEQFF.

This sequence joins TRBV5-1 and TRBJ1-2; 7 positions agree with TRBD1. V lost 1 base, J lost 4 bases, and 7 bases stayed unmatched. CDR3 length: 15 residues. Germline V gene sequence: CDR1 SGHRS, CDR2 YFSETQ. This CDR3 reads CASSLSGQSSYGYTF. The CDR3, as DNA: TGCGCCAGCAGCTTGTCGGGACAGTCCTCCTATGGCTACACCTTC.

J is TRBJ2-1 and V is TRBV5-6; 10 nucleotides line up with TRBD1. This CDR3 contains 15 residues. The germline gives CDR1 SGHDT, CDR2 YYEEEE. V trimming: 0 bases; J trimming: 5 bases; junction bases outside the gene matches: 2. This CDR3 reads CASSLGDRGHNEQFF. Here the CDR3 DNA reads TGTGCCAGCAGCTTGGGGGACAGGGGCCACAATGAGCAGTTCTTC.

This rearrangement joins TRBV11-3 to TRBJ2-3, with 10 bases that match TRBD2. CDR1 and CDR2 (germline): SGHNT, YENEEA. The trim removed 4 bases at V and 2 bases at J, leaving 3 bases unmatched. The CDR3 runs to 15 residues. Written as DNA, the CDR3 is TGTGCCAGCAGCTACACTAGCGGGATCACAGATACGCAGTATTTT. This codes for CASSYTSGITDTQYF.

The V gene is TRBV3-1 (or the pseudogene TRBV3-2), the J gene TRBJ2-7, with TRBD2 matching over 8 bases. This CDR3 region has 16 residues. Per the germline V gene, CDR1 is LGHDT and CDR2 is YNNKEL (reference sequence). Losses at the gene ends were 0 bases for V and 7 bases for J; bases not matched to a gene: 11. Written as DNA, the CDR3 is TGTGCCAGCAGCCAAGATCTCGGGAGGGACTTGGGGGAGCAGTACTTC. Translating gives CASSQDLGRDLGEQYF.

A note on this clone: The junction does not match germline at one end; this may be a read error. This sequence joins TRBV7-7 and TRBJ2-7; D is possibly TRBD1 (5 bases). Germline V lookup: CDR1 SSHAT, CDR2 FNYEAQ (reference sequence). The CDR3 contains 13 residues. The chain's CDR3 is CASSAGAYQEQYF. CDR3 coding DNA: TGTGCTAGCAGCGCTGGGGCGTATCAAGAGCAGTACTTC.

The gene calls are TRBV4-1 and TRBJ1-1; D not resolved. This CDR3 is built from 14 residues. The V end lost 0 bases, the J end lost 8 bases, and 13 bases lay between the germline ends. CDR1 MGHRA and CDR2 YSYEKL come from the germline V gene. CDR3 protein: CASSQDPGKYEAFF. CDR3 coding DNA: TGCGCCAGCAGCCAAGATCCCGGGAAGTACGAAGCTTTCTTT.

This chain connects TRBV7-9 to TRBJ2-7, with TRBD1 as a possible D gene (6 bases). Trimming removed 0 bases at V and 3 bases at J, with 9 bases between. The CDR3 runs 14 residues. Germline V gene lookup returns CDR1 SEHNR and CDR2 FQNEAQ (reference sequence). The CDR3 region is CASSLAQGDYEQYF. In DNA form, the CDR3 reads TGTGCCAGCAGCTTAGCACAGGGCGACTACGAGCAGTACTTC.

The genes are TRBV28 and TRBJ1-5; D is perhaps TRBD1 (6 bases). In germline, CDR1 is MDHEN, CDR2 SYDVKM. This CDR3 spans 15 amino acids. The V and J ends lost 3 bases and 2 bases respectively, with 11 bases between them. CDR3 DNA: TGTGCCAGCAGTTTTTATTCAGGGGGCAATCAGCCCCAGCATTTT. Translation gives CASSFYSGGNQPQHF.

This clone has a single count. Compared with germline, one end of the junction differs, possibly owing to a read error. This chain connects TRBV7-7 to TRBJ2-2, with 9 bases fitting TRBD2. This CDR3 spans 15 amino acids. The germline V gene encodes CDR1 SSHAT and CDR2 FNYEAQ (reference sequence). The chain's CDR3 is CASSATLAGTGELFF. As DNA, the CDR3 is TGTGCTAGCAGCGCCACCCTAGCGGGGACCGGGGAGCTGTTTTTT. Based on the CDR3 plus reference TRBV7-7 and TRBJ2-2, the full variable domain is GAGVSQSPRYKVTKRGQDVTLRCDPISSHATLYWYQQALGQGPEFLTYFNYEAQPDKSGLPSDRFSAERPEGSISTLTIQRTEQRDSAMYRCASSATLAGTGELFFGEGSRLTVL.

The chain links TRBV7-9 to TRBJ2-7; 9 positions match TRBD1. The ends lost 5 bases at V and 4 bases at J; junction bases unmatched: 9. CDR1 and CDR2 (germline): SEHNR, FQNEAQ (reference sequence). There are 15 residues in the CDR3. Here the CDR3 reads CASSHSGTGSYEQYF. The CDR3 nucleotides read TGTGCCAGCAGCCATTCCGGGACAGGGTCGTACGAGCAGTACTTC.

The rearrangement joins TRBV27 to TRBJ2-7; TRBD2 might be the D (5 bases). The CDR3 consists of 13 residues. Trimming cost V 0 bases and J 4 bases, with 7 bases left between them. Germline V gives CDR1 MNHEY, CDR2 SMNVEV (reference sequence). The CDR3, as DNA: TGTGCCAGCAGTTTATCTCCGGGATACGAGCAGTACTTC. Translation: CASSLSPGYEQYF.

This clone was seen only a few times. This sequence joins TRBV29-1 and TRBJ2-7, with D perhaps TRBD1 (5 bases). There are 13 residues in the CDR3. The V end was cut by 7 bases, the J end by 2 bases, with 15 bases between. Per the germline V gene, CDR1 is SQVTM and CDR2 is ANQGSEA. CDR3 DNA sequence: TGCAGCGCAAACACAGGATCTCCCTACGAGCAGTACTTC. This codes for CSANTGSPYEQYF.

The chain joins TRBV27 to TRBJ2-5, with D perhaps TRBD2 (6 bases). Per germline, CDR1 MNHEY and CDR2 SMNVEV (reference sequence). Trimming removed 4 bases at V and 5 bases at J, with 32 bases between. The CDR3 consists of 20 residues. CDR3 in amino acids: CASSSAPAGRIEVARETQYF. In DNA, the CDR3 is TGTGCCAGCAGTTCCGCTCCGGCGGGACGGATAGAGGTCGCCAGGGAGACCCAGTACTTC.

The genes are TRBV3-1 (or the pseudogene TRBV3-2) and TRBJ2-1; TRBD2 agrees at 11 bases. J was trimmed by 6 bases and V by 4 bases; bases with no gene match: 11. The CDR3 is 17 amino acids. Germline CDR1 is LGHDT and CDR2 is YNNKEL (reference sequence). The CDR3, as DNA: TGTGCCAGCAGCCGCCCACTAGCGGGAGAAGAGGTCAATGAGCAGTTCTTC. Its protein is CASSRPLAGEEVNEQFF.

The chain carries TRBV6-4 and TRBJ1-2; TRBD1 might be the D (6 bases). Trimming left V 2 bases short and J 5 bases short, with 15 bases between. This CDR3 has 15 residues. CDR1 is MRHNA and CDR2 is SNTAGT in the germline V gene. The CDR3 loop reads CASSDGRGGRYGYTF. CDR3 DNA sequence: TGTGCCAGCAGTGACGGAAGGGGGGGACGGTATGGCTACACCTTC.

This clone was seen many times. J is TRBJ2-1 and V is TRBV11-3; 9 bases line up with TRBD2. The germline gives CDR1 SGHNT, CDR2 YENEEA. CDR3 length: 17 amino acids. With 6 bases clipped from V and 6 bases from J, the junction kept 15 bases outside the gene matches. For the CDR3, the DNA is TGTGCCAGCAGTCCGACCGATCCTAGCGGGATACGCAATGAGCAGTTCTTC. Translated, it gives CASSPTDPSGIRNEQFF. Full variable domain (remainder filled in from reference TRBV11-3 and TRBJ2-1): EAGVVQSPRYKIIEKKQPVAFWCNPISGHNTLYWYLQNLGQGPELLIRYENEEAVDDSQLPKDRFSAERLKGVDSTLKIQPAELGDSAVYLCASSPTDPSGIRNEQFFGPGTRLTVL.